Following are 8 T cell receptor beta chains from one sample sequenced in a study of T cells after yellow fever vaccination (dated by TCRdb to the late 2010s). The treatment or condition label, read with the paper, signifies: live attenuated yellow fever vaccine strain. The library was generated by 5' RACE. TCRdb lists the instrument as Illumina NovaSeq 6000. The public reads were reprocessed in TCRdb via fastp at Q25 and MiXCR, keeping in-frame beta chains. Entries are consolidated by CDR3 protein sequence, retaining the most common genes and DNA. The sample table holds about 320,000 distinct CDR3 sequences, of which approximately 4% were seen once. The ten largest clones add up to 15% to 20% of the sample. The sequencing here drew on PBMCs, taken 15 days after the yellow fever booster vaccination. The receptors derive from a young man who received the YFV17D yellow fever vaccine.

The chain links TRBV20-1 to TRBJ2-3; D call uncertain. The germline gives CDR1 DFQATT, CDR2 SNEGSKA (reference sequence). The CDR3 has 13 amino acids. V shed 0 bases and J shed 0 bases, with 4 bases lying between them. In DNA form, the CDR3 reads TGCAGTGCTAGAGAGACAAGCACAGATACGCAGTATTTT. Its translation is CSARETSTDTQYF.

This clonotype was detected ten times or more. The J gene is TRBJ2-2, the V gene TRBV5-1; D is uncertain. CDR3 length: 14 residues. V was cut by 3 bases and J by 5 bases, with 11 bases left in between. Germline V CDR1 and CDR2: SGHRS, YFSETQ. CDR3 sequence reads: CASSCGCGTGELFF. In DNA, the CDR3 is TGCGCCAGCAGCTGCGGTTGCGGTACCGGGGAGCTGTTTTTT. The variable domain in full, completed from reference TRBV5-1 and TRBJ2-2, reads KAGVTQTPRYLIKTRGQQVTLSCSPISGHRSVSWYQQTPGQGLQFLFEYFSETQRNKGNFPGRFSGRQFSNSRSEMNVSTLELGDSALYLCASSCGCGTGELFFGEGSRLTVL.

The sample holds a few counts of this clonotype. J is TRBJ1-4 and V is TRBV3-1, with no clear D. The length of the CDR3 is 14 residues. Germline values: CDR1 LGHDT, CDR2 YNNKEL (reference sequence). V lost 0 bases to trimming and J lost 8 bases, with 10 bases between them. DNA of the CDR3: TGTGCCAGCAGCCAAGAAGGTCGTGGGGAAAAACTGTTTTTT. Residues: CASSQEGRGEKLFF.

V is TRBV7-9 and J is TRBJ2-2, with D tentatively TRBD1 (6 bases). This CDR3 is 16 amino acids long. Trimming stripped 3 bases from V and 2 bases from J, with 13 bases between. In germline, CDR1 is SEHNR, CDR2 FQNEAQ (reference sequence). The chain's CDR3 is CASSFIGQSNTGELFF. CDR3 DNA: TGTGCCAGCAGCTTCATCGGACAGTCAAACACCGGGGAGCTGTTTTTT.

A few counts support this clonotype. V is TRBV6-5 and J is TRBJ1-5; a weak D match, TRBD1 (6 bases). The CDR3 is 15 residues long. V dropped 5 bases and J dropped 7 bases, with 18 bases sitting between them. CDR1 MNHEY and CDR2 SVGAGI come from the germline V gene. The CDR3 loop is CASSRKGDNRQPQHF. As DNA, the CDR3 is TGTGCCAGCAGTCGTAAAGGGGACAATCGCCAGCCCCAGCATTTT.

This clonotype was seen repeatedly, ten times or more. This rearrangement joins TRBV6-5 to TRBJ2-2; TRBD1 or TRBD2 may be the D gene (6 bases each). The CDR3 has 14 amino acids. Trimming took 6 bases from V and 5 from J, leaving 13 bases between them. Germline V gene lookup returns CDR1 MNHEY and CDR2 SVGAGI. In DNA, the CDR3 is TGTGCCAGCAGCCAGGGGAGGAAGACCGGGGAGCTGTTTTTT. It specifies CASSQGRKTGELFF.

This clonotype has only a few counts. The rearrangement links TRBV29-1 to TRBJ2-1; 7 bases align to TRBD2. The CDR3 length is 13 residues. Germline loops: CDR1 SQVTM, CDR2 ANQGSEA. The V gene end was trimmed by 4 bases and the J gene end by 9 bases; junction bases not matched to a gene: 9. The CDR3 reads CSVVGGGRGEQFF. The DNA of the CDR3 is TGCAGCGTTGTGGGCGGGGGACGTGGTGAGCAGTTCTTC.

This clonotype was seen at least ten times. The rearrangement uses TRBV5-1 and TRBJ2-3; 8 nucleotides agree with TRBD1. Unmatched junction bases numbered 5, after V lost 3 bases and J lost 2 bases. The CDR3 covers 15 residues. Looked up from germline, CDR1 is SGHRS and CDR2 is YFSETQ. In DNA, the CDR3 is TGCGCCAGCAGCTGGACAGGGCAGTTCACAGATACGCAGTATTTT. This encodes CASSWTGQFTDTQYF.